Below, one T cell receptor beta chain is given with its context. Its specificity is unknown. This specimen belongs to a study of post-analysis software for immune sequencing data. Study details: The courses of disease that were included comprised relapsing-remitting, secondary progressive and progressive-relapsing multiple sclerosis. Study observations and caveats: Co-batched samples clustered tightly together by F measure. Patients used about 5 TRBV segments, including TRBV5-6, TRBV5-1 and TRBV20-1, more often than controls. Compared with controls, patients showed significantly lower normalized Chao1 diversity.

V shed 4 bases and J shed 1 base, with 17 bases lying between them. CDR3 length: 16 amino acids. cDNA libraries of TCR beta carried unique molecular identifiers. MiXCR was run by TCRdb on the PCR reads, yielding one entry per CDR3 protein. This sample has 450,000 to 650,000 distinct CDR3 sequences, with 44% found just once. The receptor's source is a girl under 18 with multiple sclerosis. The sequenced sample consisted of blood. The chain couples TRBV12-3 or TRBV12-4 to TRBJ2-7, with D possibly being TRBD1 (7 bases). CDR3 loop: CASSSRGDRGSYEQYF. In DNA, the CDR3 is TGTGCCAGCAGTTCTAGGGGGGACAGAGGTTCCTACGAGCAGTACTTC.